These 30 T cell receptor beta chains were sequenced from one sample in a study of tumor-infiltrating lymphocytes in primary liver carcinoma. With a constant-region primer, TCR beta cDNA was made from roughly 500 ng of total RNA. Libraries covering TCR beta were generated through three nested multiplex PCR rounds (using a slightly modified ARM-PCR). The first two PCR rounds used TRBV1-TRBV30 primers with a Cbeta primer, 9 to 10 cycles each. Via MiXCR, TCRdb re-called the multiplex PCR reads, giving one row per CDR3 protein. The sample holds about 120,000 distinct CDR3 sequences; 65% to 75% are singletons and the top ten take more than 8%. The source material, 20-30 mg of unsorted bulk tissue, was used to co-extract RNA and DNA. Sequencing was done on a sample of tumor-adjacent normal liver tissue. The receptors stem from a woman aged 55-70 years with primary liver carcinoma and hepatitis B virus infection.

To note about this clonotype: One junction end disagrees with the germline gene, perhaps due to a read error. The chain couples TRBV29-1 to TRBJ2-3; D is perhaps TRBD1 (6 bases). Germline V CDR1 and CDR2: SQVTM, ANQGSEA. The CDR3 length is 15 residues. DNA of the CDR3: TGCGGCGTTGTCAGAGGTGTTGGGGGCCCAGATGCGCAGTATTTT. It translates to CGVVRGVGGPDAQYF.

In regard to this clonotype: This may come from a read error, since a much larger clone is one base off. V usage is TRBV5-1 and J usage is TRBJ1-2; D perhaps matches TRBD1 (6 bases). The germline V gene has CDR1 SGHRS and CDR2 YFSETQ. There are 15 residues in the CDR3. CDR3 amino acids: CTSSLGHQGIYGYTF. In DNA form, the CDR3 reads TGCACCAGCAGCTTGGGCCACCAGGGGATCTATGGCTACACCTTC.

Worth noting for this clonotype: Mismatch with germline at one junction end may stem from a read error. The chain employs TRBV29-1 and TRBJ2-3, with 10 bases lining up with TRBD1. From germline, CDR1 is SQVTM and CDR2 ANQGSEA. The CDR3 is 15 amino acids. CDR3 sequence: CSAYTPGQGTDTRYF. DNA of the CDR3: TGCAGCGCCTACACTCCGGGACAGGGGACAGATACGCGGTATTTT.

This clonotype is categorized as medium-sized (0.01 to 0.1%). This rearrangement joins TRBV11-2 to TRBJ2-4; 9 bases match TRBD1. V was clipped by 4 bases and J by 6 bases; unmatched bases: 4. The CDR3 sequence is 14 residues long. Per the germline V gene, CDR1 is SGHAT and CDR2 is FQNNGV. The CDR3 loop reads CASSSGTGLNIQYF. The CDR3 nucleotides read TGTGCCAGCAGCTCCGGGACAGGGTTAAACATTCAGTACTTC.

Remarks on this clonotype: At one of its ends the junction is not consistent with the germline gene, which may arise from a read error. The chain employs TRBV12-3 or TRBV12-4 and TRBJ1-2; perhaps TRBD1 as D (5 bases). The CDR3 is made up of 16 amino acids. CDR3 coding DNA: TGTACCAGCACCCCAAGCGGGGGTGGAGGCTTATTTGGCTACACCTTC. Its protein is CTSTPSGGGGLFGYTF.

With respect to this clonotype: Sequence at one end of the junction differs from germline and may be a read error. This chain links TRBV6-1 with TRBJ2-2, with TRBD1 matching over 8 bases. Germline V CDR1 and CDR2: MNHNS, SASEGT. This CDR3 is 14 amino acids long. The CDR3 protein is CASTTGGNTGVLFF. The CDR3 nucleotides are TGTGCCAGCACTACAGGGGGTAACACCGGGGTGCTGTTTTTC.

With regard to this clonotype: In this CDR3 the conserved last residue, phenylalanine or tryptophan, is missing, so a read error is likely. This rearrangement joins TRBV11-3 to TRBJ2-3, with D unclear. With 11 bases removed from V and 2 bases from J, the gap between germline ends came to 8 bases. The CDR3 loop spans 11 amino acids. Germline CDR1 SGHNT, CDR2 YENEEA. CDR3 region: CAGRYTDTQYL. The CDR3 nucleotides read TGTGCCGGTAGATACACAGATACGCAGTATCTT.

As to this clonotype: Compared with germline, one end of the junction differs, possibly owing to a read error. This chain connects TRBV29-1 to TRBJ1-5, with unresolved D. The CDR3 totals 12 residues. In germline, CDR1 is SQVTM, CDR2 ANQGSEA. CDR3 coding DNA: TGCAACGTTGAGACCTCATCTCAACCCCAGCATTTT. Translation: CNVETSSQPQHF.

For this clonotype: This may come from a read error, since a much larger clone is one base off. This chain links TRBV30 with TRBJ2-1, with a weak D call TRBD2 (6 bases). Trimming removed 1 base at V and 2 bases at J, with 12 bases between. The germline V gene has CDR1 GTSNPN and CDR2 SVGIG (reference sequence). This CDR3 has 15 residues. The CDR3 sequence: CAWSGGRRAYNEQFF. For the CDR3, the DNA is TGTGCCTGGAGTGGGGGCAGGAGGGCCTACAATGAGCAGTTCTTC.

Note on this clonotype: The junction departs from the called germline gene at one end, perhaps through a read error. The J gene is TRBJ2-1, the V gene TRBV29-1, with D possibly called TRBD1 or TRBD2 (5 bases each). The CDR3 runs to 17 residues. From germline, CDR1 is SQVTM and CDR2 ANQGSEA. The CDR3 DNA is TGCAGCGTTGAGGGGGTCGTCGGGGAGAGCTCCTACAATGAGCATTTCTTC. It yields the protein CSVEGVVGESSYNEHFF.

This clonotype turned up a few times. The chain couples TRBV9 to TRBJ2-6; tentatively, D is TRBD2 (5 bases). The CDR3 consists of 15 residues. Trimming took off 4 bases at V and 3 bases at J, with 11 bases between the two ends. CDR1 SGDLS and CDR2 YYNGEE come from the germline V gene. This CDR3 is CASSSAGGGANVLTF. The CDR3 nucleotides are TGTGCCAGCAGCTCGGCAGGAGGTGGGGCCAACGTCCTGACTTTC.

The chain uses TRBV11-2 and TRBJ2-3; 9 positions match TRBD2. The junction had 26 bases not matched to a gene; V was cut back by 9 bases and J by 4 bases. This CDR3 has 20 residues. The germline gives CDR1 SGHAT, CDR2 FQNNGV. In DNA, the CDR3 is TGTGCCAGTAGTTTAAGGGGCCTAGCGGGATTGAGAGTCCGCTCAGATACGCAGTATTTT. It codes for CASSLRGLAGLRVRSDTQYF.

J is TRBJ2-7 and V is TRBV5-6, with 9 bases identical to TRBD2. From germline, CDR1 is SGHDT and CDR2 YYEEEE. This CDR3 has 15 residues. V dropped 2 bases and J dropped 6; count of bases not matched to a gene: 9. This chain's CDR3 is CASSLLGGGASEQYF. In DNA, the CDR3 is TGTGCCAGCAGCTTACTGGGCGGGGGGGCCTCCGAGCAGTACTTC.

This clonotype was recorded many times. V and J are TRBV28 and TRBJ2-7, with a weak D call TRBD2 (5 bases). CDR1 is MDHEN and CDR2 is SYDVKM in the germline V gene. V was shortened by 5 bases and J by 0 bases, with 14 bases between the two germline ends. The CDR3 has 15 residues. This CDR3 reads CASSDIGLSSYEQYF. The CDR3 DNA is TGTGCCAGCAGTGACATCGGACTTAGCTCCTACGAGCAGTACTTC.

This clonotype came up once. The genes are TRBV12-3 or TRBV12-4 and TRBJ2-1; 13 positions match TRBD2. The CDR3 covers 17 residues. V lost 5 bases and J lost 14; bases outside the gene matches: 18. In nucleotides, the CDR3 is TGTGCCAGCAGTCCTAGGACTAGCGGGAGTCCCTACAATGACGAGTTCTTC. Translation gives CASSPRTSGSPYNDEFF.

As to this clonotype: The germline gene is not matched at one end of the junction; a read error may be the cause. The V call is TRBV6-2 or TRBV6-3, the J call TRBJ2-3; D possibly corresponds to TRBD2 (5 bases). Germline CDR1 and CDR2: MNHEY and SVGEGT. This CDR3 contains 14 residues. The chain's CDR3 is CANSRGDPTDTQYF. CDR3 nucleotides: TGTGCCAACAGTCGGGGTGATCCCACAGATACGCAGTATTTT.

This clonotype was picked up a small number of times. A much larger clone lies a single base off, so this may be a read error. This chain joins TRBV14 and TRBJ2-3; unclear D gene. CDR3 length: 12 amino acids. Between the trimmed V and J ends, which lost 2 bases and 9 bases, there was a span of 9 bases. CDR1 is SGHDN and CDR2 is FVKESK in the germline V gene. The CDR3 spells CASSQPGGTQYF. The CDR3 DNA is TGTGCCAGCAGCCAACCGGGTGGGACGCAGTATTTT.

To note about this clonotype: The junction differs from germline at one of its ends, possibly a read error. The chain joins TRBV29-1 to TRBJ2-4; weak D call: TRBD2 (5 bases). In germline, CDR1 is SQVTM, CDR2 ANQGSEA. This CDR3 comprises 15 residues. This CDR3 reads CRVEVRVRTKNIQYF. As DNA, the CDR3 is TGCAGAGTTGAAGTTCGTGTGAGGACTAAAAACATTCAGTACTTC. The full variable domain, with the rest looked up from reference TRBV29-1 and TRBJ2-4, is SAVISQKPSRDICQRGTSLTIQCQVDSQVTMMFWYRQQPGQSLTLIATANQGSEATYESGFVIDKFPISRPNLTFSTLTVSNMSPEDSSIYLCRVEVRVRTKNIQYFGAGTRLSVL.

This clonotype showed up just once. A read error may be the cause here, since a much bigger clone is one base away. The chain links TRBV28 to TRBJ2-4; D may be TRBD2 (6 bases). CDR1 and CDR2 from the germline V gene are MDHEN and SYDVKM. The CDR3 runs 15 residues. The V end was cut by 4 bases, the J end by 0 bases, with 10 bases between. CDR3 protein: CASSYAGIAKNIQYF. CDR3 bases: TGTGCCAGCAGTTATGCGGGGATAGCCAAAAACATTCAGTACTTC.

The genes are TRBV29-1 and TRBJ1-2, with TRBD1 identical over 7 bases. Trimming at V came to 4 bases and at J to 4 bases, leaving 9 bases not matched to a gene. Germline CDR1 SQVTM, CDR2 ANQGSEA. CDR3 length: 14 amino acids. The CDR3 DNA reads as TGCAGCGTTGGGTCACCGGGACAGTGCTATGGCTACACCTTC. Translation gives CSVGSPGQCYGYTF.

Turning to this clonotype: A junction end diverges from the germline sequence, so it may reflect a read error. The J gene is TRBJ2-7, the V gene TRBV11-3, with D hard to call. The CDR3 consists of 13 residues. The germline gives CDR1 SGHNT, CDR2 YENEEA. CDR3 sequence: CARSLRQSYDQYF. CDR3 bases: TGTGCCAGGAGCTTGAGGCAGTCCTATGATCAGTACTTC.

A note on this clonotype: This may come from a read error, since a much larger clone is one base off. The rearrangement links TRBV28 to TRBJ1-5; the match to TRBD1 covers 8 bases. Germline CDR1 reads MDHEN; CDR2 reads SYDVKM. CDR3 size: 16 residues. V lost 7 bases, J lost 2 bases, and 10 bases stayed unmatched. The CDR3 is CASITTGVWGNQPQHF. CDR3 in DNA: TGTGCCAGCATTACGACAGGGGTATGGGGCAATCAGCCCCAGCATTTT.

Details on this clonotype: Compared with germline, one end of the junction differs, possibly owing to a read error. This chain uses TRBV6-5 with TRBJ1-1, with a possible D match to TRBD1 (5 bases). Per the germline V gene, CDR1 is MNHEY and CDR2 is SVGAGI. The CDR3 extends over 15 amino acids. As DNA, the CDR3 is TGTACCAGCAGTCGACAGATTCCTCGGAACACTGAAGCTTTCTTT. It specifies CTSSRQIPRNTEAFF.

This chain uses TRBV18 with TRBJ1-1, with 8 bases aligning to TRBD1. The CDR3 length is 15 residues. Germline CDR1 is KGHSH and CDR2 is LQKENI. Trimming cost V 3 bases and J 1 base; bases outside gene matches: 4. The DNA of the CDR3 is TGTGCCAGCTCACCCCAGACAGGGGAGAACACTGAAGCTTTCTTT. It codes for CASSPQTGENTEAFF. The whole variable domain, remainder taken from reference TRBV18 and TRBJ1-1, is NAGVMQNPRHLVRRRGQEARLRCSPMKGHSHVYWYRQLPEEGLKFMVYLQKENIIDESGMPKERFSAEFPKEGPSILRIQQVVRGDSAAYFCASSPQTGENTEAFFGQGTRLTVV.

With regard to this clonotype: An end of the junction differs from the germline gene, which may be a read error. The genes are TRBV29-1 and TRBJ2-1, with D possibly TRBD1 on 5 matching bases. Germline-derived CDR1 and CDR2 are SQVTM and ANQGSEA. The CDR3 spans 11 residues. The CDR3 here is CCVNRYDEQFF. In nucleotides, the CDR3 is TGCTGCGTTAACAGGTACGATGAGCAGTTCTTC.

With respect to this clonotype: A junction boundary mismatches the germline segment, possibly from a read error. The rearrangement joins TRBV11-2 to TRBJ2-7, with 9 bases fitting TRBD2. The CDR3 is made up of 17 amino acids. The germline V gene encodes CDR1 SGHAT and CDR2 FQNNGV. CDR3 DNA sequence: TGTGCCATCAGCTACAACCAGCCGGGACTAGCTGGCGGGGAGCAATACTTC. It encodes CAISYNQPGLAGGEQYF. The complete variable domain, with remaining parts taken from reference TRBV11-2 and TRBJ2-7, reads EAGVAQSPRYKIIEKRQSVAFWCNPISGHATLYWYQQILGQGPKLLIQFQNNGVVDDSQLPKDRFSAERLKGVDSTLKIQPAKLEDSAVYLCAISYNQPGLAGGEQYFGPGTRLTVT.

On this clonotype itself: At one boundary the junction diverges from the germline segment, which might be a read error. The gene calls are TRBV11-3 and TRBJ2-1; D is undetermined. The CDR3 runs to 16 residues. The germline CDR1 and CDR2 sequences are SGHNT and YENEEA. The DNA of the CDR3 is TGTGCCAGCAGCCCCCCCGGAGACTCCAATTACAATGAGCAGCTCTTC. Translating gives CASSPPGDSNYNEQLF.

Worth noting for this clonotype: Relative to the germline gene, one junction end is altered; a read error may explain this. V and J are TRBV5-4 and TRBJ2-3, with TRBD2 identical over 9 bases. CDR1 is SGHNT and CDR2 is YYREEE in the germline V gene (reference sequence). This CDR3 comprises 16 residues. CDR3 region: CASSFPTSGGADTHHF. Written as DNA, the CDR3 is TGTGCCAGCAGCTTCCCGACTAGCGGCGGTGCAGATACGCATCATTTT.

The chain is built from TRBV6-1 and TRBJ2-2, with unresolved D. This CDR3 has 15 residues. CDR1 and CDR2 from the germline V gene are MNHNS and SASEGT. V was clipped by 4 bases and J by 3 bases, with 12 bases between them. The CDR3: CASSGGDLYTGELFF. CDR3 bases: TGTGCCAGCAGTGGAGGAGATCTGTACACCGGGGAGCTGTTTTTT.

This clonotype was seen repeatedly, ten times or more. This chain joins TRBV24-1 and TRBJ2-3; D is perhaps TRBD1 (6 bases). Germline V gene sequence: CDR1 KGHDR, CDR2 SFDVKD. V was trimmed by 5 bases and J by 4 bases, leaving 6 bases between them. The CDR3 consists of 12 residues. In DNA, the CDR3 is TGTGCCACCAGTGCAGGGGCAGATACGCAGTATTTT. It specifies CATSAGADTQYF.